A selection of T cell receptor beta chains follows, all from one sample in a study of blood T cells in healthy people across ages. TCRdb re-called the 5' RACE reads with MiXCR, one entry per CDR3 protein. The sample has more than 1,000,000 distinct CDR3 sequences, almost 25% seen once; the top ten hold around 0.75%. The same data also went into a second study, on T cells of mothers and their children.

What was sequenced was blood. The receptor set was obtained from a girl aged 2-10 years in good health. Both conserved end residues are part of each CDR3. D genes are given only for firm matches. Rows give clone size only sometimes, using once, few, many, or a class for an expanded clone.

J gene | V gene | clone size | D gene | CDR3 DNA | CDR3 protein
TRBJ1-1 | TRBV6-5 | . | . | TGTGCCAGCAGTTACACGACAGTTAGGAACACTGGAGCTTTCTTT | CASSYTTVRNTGAFF
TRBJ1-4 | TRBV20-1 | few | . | TGCAGTGCTTTCCATGCAACTAATGAAAAACTGTTTTTT | CSAFHATNEKLFF
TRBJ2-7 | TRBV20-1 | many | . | TGCAGTGCCCTAGGGAGGTACTACTCAGCCTACGAGCAGTACTTC | CSALGRYYSAYEQYF
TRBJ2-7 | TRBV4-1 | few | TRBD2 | TGCGCCAGCAGCCCCGGACTAGCGAACTACGAGCAGTACTTC | CASSPGLANYEQYF
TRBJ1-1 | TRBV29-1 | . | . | TGCAGCGTTGAAGACCGGTGGAAAGCTTTCTTT | CSVEDRWKAFF
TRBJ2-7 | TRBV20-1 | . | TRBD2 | TGCAGTGCTAGAAGAGGGAGGGCCGTCTACGAGCAGTACTTC | CSARRGRAVYEQYF
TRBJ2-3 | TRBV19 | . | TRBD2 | TGTGCCAGTAAAGCGGGGGGTTACACAGATACGCAGTATTTT | CASKAGGYTDTQYF
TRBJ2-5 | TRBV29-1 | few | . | TGCAGCGTTGAAACCCCTGAGGGGAGGCTTGGAGAGACCCAGTACTTC | CSVETPEGRLGETQYF
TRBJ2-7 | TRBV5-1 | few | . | TGCGCCAGCAGCTTTGACACTCCCTACGAGCAGTACTTC | CASSFDTPYEQYF
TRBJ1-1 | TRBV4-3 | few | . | TGCGCCAGCAGCCAAGATCTAAGGGGGAACACTGAAGCTTTCTTT | CASSQDLRGNTEAFF
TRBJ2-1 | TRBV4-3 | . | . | TGCGCCAGCAGCCAAGAAGGAATAGGGAGGAATGAGCAGTTCTTC | CASSQEGIGRNEQFF
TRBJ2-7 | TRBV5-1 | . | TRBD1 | TGCGCCAGCAGCACCACGACAGGGGGCAATTACGAGCAGTACTTC | CASSTTTGGNYEQYF
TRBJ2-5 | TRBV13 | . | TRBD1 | TGTGCCAGCAGTACCTGGACAGGGGAACGGGAAGAGACCCAGTACTTC | CASSTWTGEREETQYF
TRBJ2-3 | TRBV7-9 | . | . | TGTGCCAGCAGGAACCTCACAGATACGCAGTATTTT | CASRNLTDTQYF
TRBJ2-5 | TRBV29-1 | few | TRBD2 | TGCAGCTCTGAGGGGCTAGCGGGGGGCGGAGAGACCCAGTACTTC | CSSEGLAGGGETQYF
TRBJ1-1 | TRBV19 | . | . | TGTGCCAGTCGATGGGGCACTGAAGCTTTCTTT | CASRWGTEAFF
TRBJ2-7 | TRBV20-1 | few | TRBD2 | TGCAGTGCTAGAGGGGAAGCTAGCGGGGCTACCTACGAGCAGTACTTC | CSARGEASGATYEQYF
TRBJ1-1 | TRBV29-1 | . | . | TGCAGCGCCGACGGGGCGTCGGGCACTGAAGCTTTCTTT | CSADGASGTEAFF
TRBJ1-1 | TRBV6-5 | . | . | TGTGCCAGCAGTTACACGCACAGGTACACTGAAGCCTTCTTT | CASSYTHRYTEAFF
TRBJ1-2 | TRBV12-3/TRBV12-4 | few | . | TGTGCCAGCAGTTTAGACTACTATGGCTACACCTTC | CASSLDYYGYTF
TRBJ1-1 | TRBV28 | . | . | TGTGCCAGCAAATTTAACACTGAAGCTTTCTTT | CASKFNTEAFF
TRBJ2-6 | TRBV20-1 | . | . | TGCGGAATGACAGTCCTCTCTGGGTCCAACGTCCTGACTTTC | CGMTVLSGSNVLTF
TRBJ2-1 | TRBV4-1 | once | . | TGCGCCAGCAGCCAAGTTCTAGCGTCCAATGAGCAGTTCTTC | CASSQVLASNEQFF
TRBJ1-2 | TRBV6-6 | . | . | TGTGCCAGCGAAGAGGGGCTTGGCTACACCTTC | CASEEGLGYTF
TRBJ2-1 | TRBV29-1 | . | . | TGCAGCGTTGAGTATCGGACAGCTGGGGATGAGCAGTTCTTC | CSVEYRTAGDEQFF
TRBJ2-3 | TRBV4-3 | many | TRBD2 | TGCGCCAGCAGCCAAGAGTTGAGGGCTAGCGGGGGGGCCCCAGATACGCAGTATTTT | CASSQELRASGGAPDTQYF
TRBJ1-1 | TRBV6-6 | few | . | TGTGCCAGCAGCTTCGGGGGCGCGGACACTGAAGCTTTCTTT | CASSFGGADTEAFF
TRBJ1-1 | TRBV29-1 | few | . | TGCAGCGTCCACAGGGAGAACACTGAAGCTTTCTTT | CSVHRENTEAFF
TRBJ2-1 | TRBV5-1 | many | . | TGCGCCAGCAGCTTGATCTTCGGGGTCTCCTACAATGAGCAGTTCTTC | CASSLIFGVSYNEQFF
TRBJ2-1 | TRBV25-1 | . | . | TGTGCCAGCAGTGACGGTTTATACAATGAGCAGTTCTTC | CASSDGLYNEQFF
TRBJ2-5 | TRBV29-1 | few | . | TGCAGCGCTGAAGGGGGACAACAAGAGACCCAGTACTTC | CSAEGGQQETQYF
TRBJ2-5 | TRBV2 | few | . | TGTGCCAGCAGTGAAGATGGGGGGCCAGAGACCCAGTACTTC | CASSEDGGPETQYF
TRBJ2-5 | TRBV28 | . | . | TGTGCCAGCAGTTTTAATTTGGGAGAGACCCAGTACTTC | CASSFNLGETQYF
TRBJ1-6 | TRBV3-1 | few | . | TGTGTCAGCACCGGAGGGGATTCACCCCTCCACTTT | CVSTGGDSPLHF
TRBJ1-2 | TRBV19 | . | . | TGTGCCAGTACCAGGGGTAACTATGGCTACACCTTC | CASTRGNYGYTF
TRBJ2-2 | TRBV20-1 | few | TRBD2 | TGCAGTGCTAGAGCCCGACTAGCATCAGTTGTTCCCACCGGGGAGCTGTTTTTT | CSARARLASVVPTGELFF
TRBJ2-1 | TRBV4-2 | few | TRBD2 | TGTGCCAGCAGCCAAGCTTCAGCGGGAGTGTACTCCTACAATGAGCAGTTCTTC | CASSQASAGVYSYNEQFF
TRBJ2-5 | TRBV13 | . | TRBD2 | TGTGCCAGCAGCTTAGTAGAGACTAGCGGGAGACAAGAGACCCAGTACTTC | CASSLVETSGRQETQYF
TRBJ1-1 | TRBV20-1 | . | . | TGCAGTGCTAGCCCATCATGGAACACTGAAGCTTTCTTT | CSASPSWNTEAFF
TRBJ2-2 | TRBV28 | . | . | TGTGCCAGCACCTCCGTGCGGGGCAGGGAGAAAGTCGGGGAGCTGTTTTTT | CASTSVRGREKVGELFF
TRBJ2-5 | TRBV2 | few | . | TGTGCCAGCATCCATACGCAGGAAGAGACCCAGTACTTC | CASIHTQEETQYF
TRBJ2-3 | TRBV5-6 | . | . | TGTGCCAGCAGCTTAGTGGCTAGCCCCAGAACGGATACGCAGTATTTT | CASSLVASPRTDTQYF
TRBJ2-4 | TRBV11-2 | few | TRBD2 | TGTGCCAGCAGCGCCGGGACTAGCGGGTTGTACATTCAGTACTTC | CASSAGTSGLYIQYF